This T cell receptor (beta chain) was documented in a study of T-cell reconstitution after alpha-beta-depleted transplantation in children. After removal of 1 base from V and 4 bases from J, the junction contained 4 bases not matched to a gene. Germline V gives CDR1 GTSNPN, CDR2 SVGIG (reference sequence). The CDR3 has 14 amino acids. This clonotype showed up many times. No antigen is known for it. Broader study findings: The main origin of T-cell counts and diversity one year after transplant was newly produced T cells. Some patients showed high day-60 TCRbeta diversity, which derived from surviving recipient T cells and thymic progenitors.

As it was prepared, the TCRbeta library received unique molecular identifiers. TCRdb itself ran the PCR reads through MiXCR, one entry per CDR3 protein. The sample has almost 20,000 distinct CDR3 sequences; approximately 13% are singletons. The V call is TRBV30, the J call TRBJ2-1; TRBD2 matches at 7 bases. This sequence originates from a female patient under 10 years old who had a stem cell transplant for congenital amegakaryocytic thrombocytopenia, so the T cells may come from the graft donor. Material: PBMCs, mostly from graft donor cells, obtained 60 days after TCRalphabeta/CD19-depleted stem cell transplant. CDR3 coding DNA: TGTGCCTGGAGTGCAGAAGCGGGATACAATGAGCAGTTCTTC. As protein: CAWSAEAGYNEQFF.